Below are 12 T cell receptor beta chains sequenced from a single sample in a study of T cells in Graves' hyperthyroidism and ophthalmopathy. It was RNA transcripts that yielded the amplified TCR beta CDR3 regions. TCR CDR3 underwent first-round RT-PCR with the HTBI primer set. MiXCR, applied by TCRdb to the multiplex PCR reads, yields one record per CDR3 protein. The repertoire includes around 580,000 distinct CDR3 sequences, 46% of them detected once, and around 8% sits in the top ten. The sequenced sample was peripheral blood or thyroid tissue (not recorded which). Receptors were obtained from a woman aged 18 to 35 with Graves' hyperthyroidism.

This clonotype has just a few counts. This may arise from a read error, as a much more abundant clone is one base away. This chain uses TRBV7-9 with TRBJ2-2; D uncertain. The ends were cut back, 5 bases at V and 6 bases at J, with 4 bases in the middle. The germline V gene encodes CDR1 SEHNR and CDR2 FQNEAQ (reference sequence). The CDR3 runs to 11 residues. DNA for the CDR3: TGTGCCAGCAGCCCCGCCGGGGAGCTGTTTTTT. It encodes CASSPAGELFF.

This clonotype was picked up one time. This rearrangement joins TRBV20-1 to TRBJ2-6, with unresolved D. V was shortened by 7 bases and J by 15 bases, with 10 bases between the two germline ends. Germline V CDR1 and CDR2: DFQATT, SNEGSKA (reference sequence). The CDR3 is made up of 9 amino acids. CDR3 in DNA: TGCAGTGACCTAGAGGACCTGACTTTC. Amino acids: CSDLEDLTF.

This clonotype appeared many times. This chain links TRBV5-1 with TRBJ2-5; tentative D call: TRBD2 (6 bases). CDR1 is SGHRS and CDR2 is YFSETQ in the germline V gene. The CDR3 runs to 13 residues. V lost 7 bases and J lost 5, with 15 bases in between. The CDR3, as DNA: TGCGCCAGCGGGGACGGAGGGGTTGAGACCCAGTACTTC. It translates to CASGDGGVETQYF.

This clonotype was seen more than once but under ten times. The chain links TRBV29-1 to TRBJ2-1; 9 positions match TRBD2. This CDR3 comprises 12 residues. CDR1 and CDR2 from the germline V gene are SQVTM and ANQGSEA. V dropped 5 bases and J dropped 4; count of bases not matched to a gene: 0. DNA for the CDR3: TGCAGCGTTCTAGCGGGGTACAATGAGCAGTTCTTC. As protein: CSVLAGYNEQFF.

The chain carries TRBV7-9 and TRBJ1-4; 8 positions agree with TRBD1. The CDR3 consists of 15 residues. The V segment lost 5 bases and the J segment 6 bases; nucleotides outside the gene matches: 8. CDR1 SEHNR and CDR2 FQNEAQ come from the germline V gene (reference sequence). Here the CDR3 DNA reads TGTGCCAGCAGCCACGGACAGGGTAAAGATGAAAAACTGTTTTTT. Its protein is CASSHGQGKDEKLFF.

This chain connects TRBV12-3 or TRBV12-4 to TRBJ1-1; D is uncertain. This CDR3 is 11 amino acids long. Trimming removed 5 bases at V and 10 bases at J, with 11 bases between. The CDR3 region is CASSPRTSAFF. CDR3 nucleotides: TGTGCCAGCAGTCCTCGGACTTCAGCTTTCTTT.

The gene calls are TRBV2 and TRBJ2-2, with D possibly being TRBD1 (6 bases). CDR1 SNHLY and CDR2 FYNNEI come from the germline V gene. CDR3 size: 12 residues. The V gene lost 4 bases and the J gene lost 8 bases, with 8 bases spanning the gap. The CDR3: CASSAGQGELFF. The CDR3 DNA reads TGTGCCAGCAGTGCTGGACAGGGGGAGCTGTTTTTT.

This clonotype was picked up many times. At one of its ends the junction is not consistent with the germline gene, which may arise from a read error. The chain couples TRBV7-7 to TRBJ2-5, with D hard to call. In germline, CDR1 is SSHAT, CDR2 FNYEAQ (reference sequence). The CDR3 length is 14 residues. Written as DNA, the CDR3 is TGTGCTAGCAGCTTATTTATCGCCCAAGAGACCCAGTACTTC. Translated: CASSLFIAQETQYF.

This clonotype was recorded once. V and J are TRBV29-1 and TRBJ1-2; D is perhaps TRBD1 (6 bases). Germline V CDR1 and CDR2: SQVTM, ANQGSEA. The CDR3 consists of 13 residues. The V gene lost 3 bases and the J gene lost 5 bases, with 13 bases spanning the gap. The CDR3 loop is CSVDRGRTYGYTF. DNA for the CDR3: TGCAGCGTTGATCGGGGGCGCACGTATGGCTACACCTTC.

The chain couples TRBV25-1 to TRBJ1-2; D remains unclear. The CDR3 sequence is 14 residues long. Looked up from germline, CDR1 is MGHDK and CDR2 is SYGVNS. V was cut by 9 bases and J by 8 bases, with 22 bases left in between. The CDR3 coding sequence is TGTGCCAGGCGAGACCCGGCCCGAGATCGAGGCTACACCTTC. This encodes CARRDPARDRGYTF.

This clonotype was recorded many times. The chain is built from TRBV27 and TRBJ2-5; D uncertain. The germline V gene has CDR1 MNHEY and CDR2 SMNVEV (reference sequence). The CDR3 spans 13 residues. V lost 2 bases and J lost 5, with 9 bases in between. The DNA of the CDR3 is TGTGCCAGCAGTTTAGTTAGAGACGAGACCCAGTACTTC. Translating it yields CASSLVRDETQYF.

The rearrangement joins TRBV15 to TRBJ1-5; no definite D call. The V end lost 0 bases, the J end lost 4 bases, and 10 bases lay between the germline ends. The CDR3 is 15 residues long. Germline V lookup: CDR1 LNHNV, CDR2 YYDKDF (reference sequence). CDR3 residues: CATSRDSFQNQPQHF. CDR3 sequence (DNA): TGTGCCACCAGCAGAGATTCTTTTCAGAATCAGCCCCAGCATTTT.